This T cell receptor beta chain was sequenced for a study of blood T cells in healthy people across ages. In the study overall: Per two T cells, template switching captured roughly one barcoded beta molecule. Whole-study results and caveats: From one million sequenced T cells, diversity estimates were lower bounds.

Turning to this clonotype: Its matching antigen is unknown.

The use of a sample-barcoded 5' primer and a J-beta primer mix characterized a second PCR of roughly 6 to 11 cycles. A template-switch adaptor with 12 random nucleotides tagged each cDNA molecule. TCRdb re-analysed the 5' RACE reads in MiXCR, keeping a single row per CDR3 protein. The sample lists over 550,000 distinct CDR3 sequences, about 30% seen once, with 15% to 18% in the top ten. Each sample yielded at least 6 million isolated PBMCs. Per germline, CDR1 SGHTA and CDR2 FQGTGA. V gave up 2 bases and J gave up 6 bases, with 7 bases separating them. The CDR3 totals 13 residues. This chain connects TRBV7-3 to TRBJ2-2; D is possibly TRBD2 (6 bases). The receptor was isolated from a woman of 80 years or more in good health. What was sequenced was blood. Written as DNA, the CDR3 is TGTGCCAGCAGCTTATGGGAGGCCGGGGAGCTGTTTTTT. Protein sequence: CASSLWEAGELFF.